The entry that follows covers one T cell receptor (beta chain) sequence. Participants were aged 18 to 89 years, lived in roughly 23 US areas, and enrolled virtually. Clinical history as reported by participants underpinned cohort assignment. Symptom resolution, clearance, or two negative PCRs marked the recovered donors of Cohort 3. This table comes from immunoSEQ multiplex PCR, and its TCRdb copy is limited to in-frame clones, with some not included. The sample yields 400,000 or so clones, around 91% seen once. This CDR3 is 11 amino acids long. Looked up from germline, CDR1 is SQVTM and CDR2 is ANQGSEA. The V and J ends lost 7 bases and 8 bases respectively, with 12 bases between them. The entry originates in a study of blood T cell repertoires in COVID-19. Study details: Sample material is recorded as cDNA or gDNA derived from T cells, B-cell-depleted T cells, or PBMCs.

The sequenced material came from PBMCs or T cells enriched from blood (not recorded which). The source is a man younger than 30 who had recovered from COVID-19. The chain couples TRBV29-1 to TRBJ2-1, with D possibly TRBD2 on 5 matching bases. This CDR3 is CSGELLDEQFF. The DNA of the CDR3 is TGCAGCGGGGAGTTACTGGATGAGCAGTTCTTC.